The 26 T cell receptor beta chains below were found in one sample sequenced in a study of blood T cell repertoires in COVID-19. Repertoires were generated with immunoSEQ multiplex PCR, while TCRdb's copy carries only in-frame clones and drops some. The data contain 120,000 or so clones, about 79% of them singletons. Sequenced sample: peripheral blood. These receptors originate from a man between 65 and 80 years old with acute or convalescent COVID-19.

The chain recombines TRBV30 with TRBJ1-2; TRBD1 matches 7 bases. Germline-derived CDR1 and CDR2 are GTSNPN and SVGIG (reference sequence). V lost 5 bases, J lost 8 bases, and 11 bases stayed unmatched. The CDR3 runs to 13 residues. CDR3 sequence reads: CAWQITGAGGYTF. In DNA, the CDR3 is TGTGCCTGGCAAATCACAGGGGCTGGGGGCTACACCTTC.

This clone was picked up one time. The CDR3 protein is CASSLARAGANVLTF. CDR3 bases: TGTGCCAGCAGCTTAGCGCGGGCCGGGGCCAACGTCCTGACTTTC. V is TRBV7-2 and J is TRBJ2-6, with a tentative D call TRBD2 (5 bases). The CDR3 is 15 residues long. The ends were cut back, 0 bases at V and 4 bases at J, with 7 bases in the middle. Germline V gene data show CDR1 as SGHTA and CDR2 as FQGNSA.

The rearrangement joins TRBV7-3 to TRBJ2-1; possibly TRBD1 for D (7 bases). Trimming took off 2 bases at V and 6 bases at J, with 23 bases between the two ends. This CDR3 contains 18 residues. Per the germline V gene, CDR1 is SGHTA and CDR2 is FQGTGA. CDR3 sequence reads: CASSLEWFGGQSPNEQFF. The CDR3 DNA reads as TGTGCCAGCAGCTTAGAGTGGTTCGGGGGACAGTCTCCCAATGAGCAGTTCTTC. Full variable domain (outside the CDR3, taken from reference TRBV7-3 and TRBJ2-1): GAGVSQTPSNKVTEKGKYVELRCDPISGHTALYWYRQSLGQGPEFLIYFQGTGAADDSGLPNDRFFAVRPEGSVSTLKIQRTERGDSAVYLCASSLEWFGGQSPNEQFFGPGTRLTVL.

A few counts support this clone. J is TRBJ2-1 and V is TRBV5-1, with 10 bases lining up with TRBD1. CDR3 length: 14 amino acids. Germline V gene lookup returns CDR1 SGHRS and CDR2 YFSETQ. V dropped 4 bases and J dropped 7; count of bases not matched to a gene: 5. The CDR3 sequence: CASSPDRGANEQFF. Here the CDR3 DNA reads TGCGCCAGCAGCCCGGACAGGGGGGCGAATGAGCAGTTCTTC.

The CDR3 region has the DNA TGTGCCAGCAGCTTGCGTGGAGGGGTGTCAGATACGCAGTATTTT. It is translated as CASSLRGGVSDTQYF. J is TRBJ2-3 and V is TRBV6-5, with D possibly matching TRBD2 (6 bases). Germline V gives CDR1 MNHEY, CDR2 SVGAGI. Trimming pared 6 bases from V and 4 bases from J, leaving 17 bases between. The CDR3 is 15 residues long.

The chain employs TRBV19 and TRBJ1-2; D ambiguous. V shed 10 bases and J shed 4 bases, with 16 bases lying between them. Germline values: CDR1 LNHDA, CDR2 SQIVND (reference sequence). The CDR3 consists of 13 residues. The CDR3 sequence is CATGSAGVYGYTF. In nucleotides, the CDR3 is TGTGCCACCGGGTCAGCCGGGGTCTATGGCTACACCTTC.

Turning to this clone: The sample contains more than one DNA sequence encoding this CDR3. The CDR3 coding sequence is TGCGCCAGCAGCTTGGTGGGCGGGGGGGCGGGCACAGATACGCAGTATTTT. Translated: CASSLVGGGAGTDTQYF. The gene calls are TRBV5-1 and TRBJ2-3, with TRBD2 matching 9 bases. J gave up 1 base and V 0 bases, and 6 bases lay outside the gene matches. In germline, CDR1 is SGHRS, CDR2 YFSETQ. The CDR3 spans 17 residues.

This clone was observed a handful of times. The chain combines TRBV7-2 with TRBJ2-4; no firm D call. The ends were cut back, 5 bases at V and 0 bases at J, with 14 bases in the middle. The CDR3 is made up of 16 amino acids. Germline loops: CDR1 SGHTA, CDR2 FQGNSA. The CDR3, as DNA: TGTGCCAGCAGCCCATCAACAGCCCTAGCCAAAAACATTCAGTACTTC. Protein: CASSPSTALAKNIQYF.

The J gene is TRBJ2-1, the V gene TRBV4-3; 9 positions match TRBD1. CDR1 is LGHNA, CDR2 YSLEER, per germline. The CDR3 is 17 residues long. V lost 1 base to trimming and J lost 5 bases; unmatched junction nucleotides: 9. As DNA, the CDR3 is TGCGCCAGCAGCCAAGGACCCACAGGGGGCTCTAACAATGAGCAGTTCTTC. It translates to CASSQGPTGGSNNEQFF.

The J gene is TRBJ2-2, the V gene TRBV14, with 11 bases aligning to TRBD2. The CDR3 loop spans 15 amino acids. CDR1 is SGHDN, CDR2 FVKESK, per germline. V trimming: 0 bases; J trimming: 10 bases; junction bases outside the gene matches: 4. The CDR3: CASSQELAGASELFF. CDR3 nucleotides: TGTGCCAGCAGCCAAGAACTAGCGGGGGCCTCGGAGCTGTTTTTT.

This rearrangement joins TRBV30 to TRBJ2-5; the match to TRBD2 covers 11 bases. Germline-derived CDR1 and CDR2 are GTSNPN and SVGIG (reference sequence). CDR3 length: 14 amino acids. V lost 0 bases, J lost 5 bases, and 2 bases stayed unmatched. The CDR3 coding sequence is TGTGCCTGGAGTGTCCTAGCGGGGGGCGAGACCCAGTACTTC. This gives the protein CAWSVLAGGETQYF.

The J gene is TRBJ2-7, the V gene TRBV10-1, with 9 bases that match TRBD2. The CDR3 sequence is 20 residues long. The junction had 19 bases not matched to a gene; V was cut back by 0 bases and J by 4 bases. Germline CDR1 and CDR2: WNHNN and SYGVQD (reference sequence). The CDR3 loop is CASSESTFLLLAGLSYEQYF. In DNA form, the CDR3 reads TGCGCCAGCAGTGAGTCGACGTTTTTACTGCTAGCGGGGCTTTCGTACGAGCAGTACTTC.

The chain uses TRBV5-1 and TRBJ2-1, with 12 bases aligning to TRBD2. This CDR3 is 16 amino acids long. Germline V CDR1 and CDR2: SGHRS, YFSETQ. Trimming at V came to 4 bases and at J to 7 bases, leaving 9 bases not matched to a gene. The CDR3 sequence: CASSHLASGGENEQFF. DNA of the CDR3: TGCGCCAGCAGCCATCTCGCTAGCGGGGGGGAAAATGAGCAGTTCTTC.

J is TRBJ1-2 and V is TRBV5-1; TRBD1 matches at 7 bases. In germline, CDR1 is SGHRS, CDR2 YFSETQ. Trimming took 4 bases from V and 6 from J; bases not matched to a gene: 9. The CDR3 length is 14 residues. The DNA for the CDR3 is TGCGCCAGCAGCCCGGGGACAGCCTCGAATGGCTACACCTTC. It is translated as CASSPGTASNGYTF.

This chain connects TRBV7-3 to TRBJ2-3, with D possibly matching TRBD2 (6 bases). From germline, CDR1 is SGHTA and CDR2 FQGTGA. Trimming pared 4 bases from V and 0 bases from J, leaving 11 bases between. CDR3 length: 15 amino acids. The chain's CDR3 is CASSSGTYSTDTQYF. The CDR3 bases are TGTGCCAGCAGCTCCGGGACTTATAGCACAGATACGCAGTATTTT.

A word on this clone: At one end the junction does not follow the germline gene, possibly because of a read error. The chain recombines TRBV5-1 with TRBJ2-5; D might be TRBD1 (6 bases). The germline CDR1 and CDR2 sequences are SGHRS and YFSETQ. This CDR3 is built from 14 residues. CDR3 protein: CASSLDRAGETRYF. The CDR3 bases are TGCGCCAGCAGCTTGGACAGGGCAGGGGAGACCCGGTACTTC.

The chain's CDR3 is CASSNGAWGTDTQYF. CDR3 sequence (DNA): TGTGCCAGCAGTAATGGGGCCTGGGGTACAGATACGCAGTATTTT. V is TRBV25-1 and J is TRBJ2-3; D might be TRBD1 (5 bases). The V gene lost 5 bases and the J gene lost 3 bases, with 15 bases spanning the gap. Germline CDR1 and CDR2: MGHDK and SYGVNS. This CDR3 is built from 15 residues.

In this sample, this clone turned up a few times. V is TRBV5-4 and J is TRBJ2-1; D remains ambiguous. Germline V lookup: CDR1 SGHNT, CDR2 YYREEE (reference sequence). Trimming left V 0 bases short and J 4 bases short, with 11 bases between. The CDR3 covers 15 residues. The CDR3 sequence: CASSLAGPRYNEQFF. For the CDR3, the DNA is TGTGCCAGCAGCTTGGCTGGCCCTAGATACAATGAGCAGTTCTTC.

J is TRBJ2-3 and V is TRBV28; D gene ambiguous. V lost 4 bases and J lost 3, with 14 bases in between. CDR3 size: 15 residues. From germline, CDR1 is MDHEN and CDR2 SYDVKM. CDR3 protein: CASSSPPRLTDTQYF. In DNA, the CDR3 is TGTGCCAGCAGTTCCCCTCCTAGATTAACAGATACGCAGTATTTT.

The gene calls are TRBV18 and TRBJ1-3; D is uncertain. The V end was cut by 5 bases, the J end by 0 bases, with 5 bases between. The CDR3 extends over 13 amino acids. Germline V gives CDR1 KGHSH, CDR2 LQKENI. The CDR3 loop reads CASSLSSGNTIYF. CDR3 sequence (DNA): TGTGCCAGCTCATTGAGCTCTGGAAACACCATATATTTT.

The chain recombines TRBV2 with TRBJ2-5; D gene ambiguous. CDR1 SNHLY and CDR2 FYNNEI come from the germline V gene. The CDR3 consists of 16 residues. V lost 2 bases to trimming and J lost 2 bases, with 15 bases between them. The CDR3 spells CASSETRPSTQETQYF. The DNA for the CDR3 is TGTGCCAGCAGTGAAACCAGGCCATCAACACAAGAGACCCAGTACTTC.

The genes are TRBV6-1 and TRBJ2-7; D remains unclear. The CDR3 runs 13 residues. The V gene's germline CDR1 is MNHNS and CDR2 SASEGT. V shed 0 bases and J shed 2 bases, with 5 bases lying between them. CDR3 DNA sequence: TGTGCCAGCAGTGAAGCCGGTCCCTACGAGCAGTACTTC. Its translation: CASSEAGPYEQYF.

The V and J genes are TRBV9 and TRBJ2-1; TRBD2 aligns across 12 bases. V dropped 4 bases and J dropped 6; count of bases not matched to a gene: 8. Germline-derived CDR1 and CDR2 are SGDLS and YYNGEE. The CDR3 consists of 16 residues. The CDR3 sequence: CASSLTTSGGFNEQFF. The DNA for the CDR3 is TGTGCCAGCAGCTTGACGACTAGCGGGGGATTCAATGAGCAGTTCTTC.

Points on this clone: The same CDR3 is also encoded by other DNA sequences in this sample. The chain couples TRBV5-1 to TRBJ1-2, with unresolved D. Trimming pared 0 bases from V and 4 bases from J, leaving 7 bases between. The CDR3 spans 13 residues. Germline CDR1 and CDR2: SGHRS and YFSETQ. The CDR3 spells CASSLGQLYGYTF. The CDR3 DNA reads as TGCGCCAGCAGCTTGGGACAACTCTATGGCTACACCTTC. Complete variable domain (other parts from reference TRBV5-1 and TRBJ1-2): KAGVTQTPRYLIKTRGQQVTLSCSPISGHRSVSWYQQTPGQGLQFLFEYFSETQRNKGNFPGRFSGRQFSNSRSEMNVSTLELGDSALYLCASSLGQLYGYTFGSGTRLTVV.

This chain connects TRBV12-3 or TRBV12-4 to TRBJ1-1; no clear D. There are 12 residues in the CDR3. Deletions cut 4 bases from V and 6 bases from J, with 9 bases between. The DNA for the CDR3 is TGTGCCAGCAGTTCACCGGGTTCTGAAGCTTTCTTT. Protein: CASSSPGSEAFF.

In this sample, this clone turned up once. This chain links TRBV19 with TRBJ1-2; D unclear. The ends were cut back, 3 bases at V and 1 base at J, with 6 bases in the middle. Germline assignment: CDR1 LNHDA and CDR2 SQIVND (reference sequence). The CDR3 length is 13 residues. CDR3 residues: CASSIGINYGYTF. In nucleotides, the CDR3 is TGTGCCAGTAGTATCGGTATTAACTATGGCTACACCTTC. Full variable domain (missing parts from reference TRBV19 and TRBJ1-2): DGGITQSPKYLFRKEGQNVTLSCEQNLNHDAMYWYRQDPGQGLRLIYYSQIVNDFQKGDIAEGYSVSREKKESFPLTVTSAQKNPTAFYLCASSIGINYGYTFGSGTRLTVV.